This T cell receptor (beta chain) was retrieved from a study of response to subunit inactivated influenza vaccine. This clonotype was seen ten or more times. One entry per CDR3 protein, called by TCRdb with MiXCR from the RT-PCR reads. This sample has more than 550,000 distinct CDR3 sequences; about 10% occur once, and the top ten carry roughly 10%. Sequencing was performed on PBMCs from blood, taken on the day of vaccination. The sequence came from a man between 45 and 60 years old who received an inactivated influenza vaccine.

The CDR3 DNA is TGTGCCAGCAGTTCAACAGGGGGAGCCTCCTACGAGCAGTACTTC. Translation: CASSSTGGASYEQYF. This sequence joins TRBV12-3 or TRBV12-4 and TRBJ2-7; 8 nucleotides line up with TRBD1. The CDR3 is 15 amino acids. V shed 4 bases, J shed 0 bases, and the junction held 5 bases outside the gene matches.